This T cell receptor beta chain stems from a study of regulatory T cells in long-lasting Graves disease (dated by TCRdb to about 2021). Regarding the study in general: Persistent Graves' disease meant more than 5 years of antithyroid drug treatment with TSH receptor autoantibodies that stayed positive. This study used TCR sequencing and RNA sequencing of peripheral blood to compare persistent Graves' disease patients against newly diagnosed Graves' disease patients. The study took place in China and was registered as a clinical trial. TCR sequencing covered about 13 persistent and roughly 20 newly diagnosed Graves' disease patients, around 35 samples in total. Persistent Graves' disease patients in the clinical cohort had taken antithyroid drugs for roughly ten years on average. Broader findings and caveats from the paper: TRBV28, TRBJ1-2 and TRBJ2-5 were preferentially used in persistent disease, while TRBV20-1 and TRBJ2-1 were favored in newly diagnosed disease. Persistent patients shared more public clonotypes among themselves (fewer than 3,000) than newly diagnosed patients did (more than 950). The authors noted that the small sample size was a limitation that may lower accuracy. Sequencing and analysis were limited to the TCR beta chain. The study examined only peripheral blood because the primary lesion, thyroid tissue, could not be accessed. Compared with newly diagnosed patients, patients with persistent Graves' disease had lower TCR Shannon entropy and fewer highly expanded clones, which suggests clonal expansion.

The library was prepared using multiplex PCR. Sequencer: Illumina HiSeq 4000. TCR beta libraries were built with iRepertoire HTBI primers and Arm-PCR amplification of CDR3 regions. Gel purification was performed on PCR products prior to sequencing. The authors processed their data as follows. Across samples, some 62 TRBV and roughly 15 TRBJ segments were identified and used for gene usage analysis of CDR3 amino acid clonotypes. Filtered high-quality paired reads were merged into contigs using COPE and FqMerger. Contigs were aligned with BLAST to IMGT TRBV, TRBD and TRBJ reference genes, and CDR3 was defined per IMGT. Any clonotype with a frequency above 0.1% was classified as a highly expanded clone. Repertoire diversity was measured by Shannon entropy, and V-J evenness by the Gini coefficient. A clonotype found in more than one individual was treated as public. The public reads were reprocessed in TCRdb via fastp at Q25 and MiXCR, keeping in-frame beta chains. Each entry merges the rows of one CDR3 protein and shows their most common DNA and genes. The V and J calls were determined by TCRdb, not by the authors. The sample contains about half a million distinct CDR3 sequences, around a fifth of them found a single time. About an eighth of the sample is taken by the ten largest.

V is pruned by 2 bases and J by 3 bases, leaving 6 bases of the junction without a gene match. Inclusive of the bounding cysteine and phenylalanine, the CDR3 is 17 residues long. The kept DNA is CDR3 alone, 51 bases in frame from the first base. CDR1 and CDR2 were assigned from the germline V gene (reference sequence) as LGHDT and YNNKEL. What the time point label conveys for this sample: persistent/refractory GD, antithyroid drugs over 5 years with positive TRAb. RNA was extracted from PBMCs in TRIzol for both TCR sequencing and RNA sequencing. The diagnosis of Graves' disease was made according to American Thyroid Association guidelines. Patients were recruited from an endocrinology department in Xi'an, China. Each patient gave approximately 9 milliliters of peripheral blood, collected in an EDTA anticoagulant tube. Ficoll Paque Plus density gradient separation was used to isolate PBMCs, and no further T cell sorting was performed. An Agilent 2100 Bioanalyzer and agarose gel were used to check RNA quality, and a NanoDrop 2000 was used to measure RNA concentration.

For this clonotype: Its antigen is unknown. There are no base qualities to consult, and no much larger clone falls within one base.

The clonotype originates from a female donor with Graves disease. The sample here was peripheral blood mononuclear cells (PBMCs), taken when the disease was refractory, from a patient treated with antithyroid drugs. The sequence joins TRBV3-1 to TRBJ2-2; the central 10 bases match TRBD1. The CDR3 region: CASSQMTGGAYTGELFF. The base sequence is TGTGCCAGCAGCCAAATGACAGGGGGCGCTTACACCGGGGAGCTGTTTTTT.